What follows are 32 T cell receptor beta chains derived from one specimen sequenced in a study of blood T cell repertoires in COVID-19. Some clones are missing from TCRdb's copy, which holds only in-frame ones; the method was immunoSEQ multiplex PCR. The table lists about 69,000 clones, 85% of them singletons. Sequenced: peripheral blood. Receptors originate from an elderly man with acute or convalescent COVID-19.

The chain carries TRBV6-5 and TRBJ1-1, with D perhaps TRBD1 (5 bases). V was cut by 8 bases and J by 2 bases, with 9 bases left in between. The CDR3 has 12 amino acids. CDR1 is MNHEY, CDR2 SVGAGI, per germline. The CDR3 DNA is TGTGCCAGCCGACAGAGAAACACTGAAGCTTTCTTT. Its translation: CASRQRNTEAFF.

The sample holds one count of this clone. The CDR3 sequence is CASSRGVGRNTEAFF. The CDR3 bases are TGTGCCAGCAGCCGGGGGGTGGGGCGGAACACTGAAGCTTTCTTT. The chain couples TRBV11-2 to TRBJ1-1; weak D call: TRBD1 (5 bases). V lost 5 bases and J lost 1, with 14 bases in between. The CDR3 extends over 15 amino acids. The germline CDR1 and CDR2 sequences are SGHAT and FQNNGV.

CDR3 sequence: CASRRMNTEAFF. The CDR3, as DNA: TGTGCCAGCAGGCGCATGAACACTGAAGCTTTCTTT. V gene TRBV6-5 combines with J gene TRBJ1-1; D is uncertain. Germline assignment: CDR1 MNHEY and CDR2 SVGAGI. The CDR3 length is 12 residues. Trimming pared 6 bases from V and 0 bases from J, leaving 5 bases between.

The chain has TRBV6-6 and TRBJ1-3, with 7 bases identical to TRBD1. The trim removed 5 bases at V and 3 bases at J, leaving 7 bases unmatched. Germline CDR1 reads MNHNY; CDR2 reads SVGAGI (reference sequence). The CDR3 has 15 amino acids. Written as DNA, the CDR3 is TGTGCCAGCAGTACGCAAGGGACAGTTGGAAACACCATATATTTT. Protein product: CASSTQGTVGNTIYF.

V gene TRBV2 combines with J gene TRBJ1-5; D unresolved. V lost 1 base to trimming and J lost 6 bases, with 7 bases between them. The CDR3 is 13 amino acids. Looked up from germline, CDR1 is SNHLY and CDR2 is FYNNEI. The CDR3 loop is CASSEGRGQPQHF. The CDR3 DNA follows: TGTGCCAGCAGTGAAGGCCGGGGTCAGCCCCAGCATTTT.

The CDR3 region has the DNA TGTGCCAGCAGCTTATCAGGGGGTAGTCAGCCCCAGCATTTT. Its translation: CASSLSGGSQPQHF. This chain uses TRBV7-9 with TRBJ1-5, with 7 bases that match TRBD1. V trimming: 2 bases; J trimming: 6 bases; junction bases outside the gene matches: 4. This CDR3 is 14 amino acids long. Germline-derived CDR1 and CDR2 are SEHNR and FQNEAQ (reference sequence).

The rearrangement uses TRBV7-9 and TRBJ2-5; the D gene is possibly TRBD1 (6 bases). The CDR3 spans 15 residues. Trimming stripped 1 base from V and 4 bases from J, with 13 bases between. Germline V lookup: CDR1 SEHNR, CDR2 FQNEAQ (reference sequence). The DNA for the CDR3 is TGTGCCAGCAGCTTAGTTAGGCAGGGGAGAGAGACCCAGTACTTC. Its translation: CASSLVRQGRETQYF.

V usage is TRBV24-1 and J usage is TRBJ2-3, with D tentatively TRBD2 (6 bases). Trimming shortened V by 3 bases and J by 0 bases, and 15 bases separated the two germline ends. CDR1 is KGHDR and CDR2 is SFDVKD in the germline V gene. The CDR3 sequence is 17 residues long. CDR3 region: CATSDQAGVPSTDTQYF. The CDR3 coding sequence is TGTGCCACCAGTGATCAAGCGGGTGTCCCTAGCACAGATACGCAGTATTTT.

The V call is TRBV7-2, the J call TRBJ2-3, with 12 bases that match TRBD2. Germline lookup yields CDR1 SGHTA and CDR2 FQGNSA. This CDR3 comprises 17 residues. The V and J ends lost 5 bases and 6 bases, in that order; junction bases with no gene match: 12. The CDR3 bases are TGTGCCAGCAGCCTCCTGACTAGCGGGAGTTTTTTGGATACGCAGTATTTT. Protein product: CASSLLTSGSFLDTQYF.

As regards this clone: Other DNA sequences in this specimen translate into the identical CDR3. In DNA form, the CDR3 reads TGTGCCAGCTCGCGTAGCCGGGATTCACCCCTCCACTTT. Protein product: CASSRSRDSPLHF. This sequence joins TRBV27 and TRBJ1-6; D gene uncertain. The V end was cut by 8 bases, the J end by 8 bases, with 13 bases between. The germline CDR1 and CDR2 sequences are MNHEY and SMNVEV (reference sequence). The CDR3 is made up of 13 amino acids.

This rearrangement joins TRBV18 to TRBJ2-5, with 9 bases matching TRBD2. With 6 bases clipped from V and 2 bases from J, the junction kept 7 bases outside the gene matches. The germline V gene has CDR1 KGHSH and CDR2 LQKENI. This CDR3 has 15 residues. The CDR3 nucleotides read TGTGCCAGCTCCCGACTAGCGGAGGGGCAAGAGACCCAGTACTTC. Translating it yields CASSRLAEGQETQYF.

This rearrangement joins TRBV11-2 to TRBJ2-5, with 8 bases identical to TRBD2. J was trimmed by 4 bases and V by 3 bases; bases with no gene match: 4. The CDR3 sequence is 14 residues long. Germline V gene data show CDR1 as SGHAT and CDR2 as FQNNGV. CDR3 in amino acids: CASSFAGGRETQYF. The DNA for the CDR3 is TGTGCCAGCAGCTTCGCGGGAGGACGAGAGACCCAGTACTTC.

This sequence joins TRBV24-1 and TRBJ2-2, with 10 bases that match TRBD1. Trimming removed 4 bases from V and 6 bases from J; junction bases left unmatched: 7. The CDR3 is 16 amino acids. The V gene's germline CDR1 is KGHDR and CDR2 SFDVKD. Here the CDR3 reads CATSEGTGEGSGELFF. The CDR3 nucleotides are TGTGCCACCAGTGAGGGGACAGGGGAGGGATCCGGGGAGCTGTTTTTT.

The genes are TRBV7-2 and TRBJ1-5; D remains unclear. The CDR3 sequence is 12 residues long. From germline, CDR1 is SGHTA and CDR2 FQGNSA. V was pared by 4 bases and J by 7 bases, with 8 bases between. The CDR3 DNA reads TGTGCCAGCAGCTCCTTTCGGCAGCCCCAGCATTTT. Its protein is CASSSFRQPQHF.

This sequence joins TRBV6-4 and TRBJ2-7; D perhaps matches TRBD2 (6 bases). Germline V gene data show CDR1 as MRHNA and CDR2 as SNTAGT. Trimming pared 5 bases from V and 4 bases from J, leaving 12 bases between. The CDR3 has 13 amino acids. DNA for the CDR3: TGTGCCAGCAGTCTCGGACGGGGGTACGAGCAGTACTTC. Its protein is CASSLGRGYEQYF.

The rearrangement uses TRBV20-1 and TRBJ2-3; 7 nucleotides line up with TRBD2. The CDR3 totals 15 residues. Germline V gene data show CDR1 as DFQATT and CDR2 as SNEGSKA (reference sequence). V shed 3 bases, J shed 0 bases, and the junction held 6 bases outside the gene matches. CDR3 amino acids: CSASNREASTDTQYF. The DNA for the CDR3 is TGCAGTGCTAGTAATCGGGAGGCCAGCACAGATACGCAGTATTTT.

This chain links TRBV4-2 with TRBJ1-3; a weak D match, TRBD1 (5 bases). V lost 3 bases and J lost 3, with 15 bases in between. The CDR3 is 16 amino acids. Germline loops: CDR1 LGHNA, CDR2 YNFKEQ. CDR3 sequence reads: CASSQRRVLLGNTIYF. CDR3 DNA: TGTGCCAGCAGCCAGCGCAGGGTTCTTCTTGGAAACACCATATATTTT.

This clone was seen just once. The V gene is TRBV28, the J gene TRBJ2-7; TRBD1 matches 12 bases. J gave up 3 bases and V 5 bases, and 8 bases lay outside the gene matches. Germline V lookup: CDR1 MDHEN, CDR2 SYDVKM. There are 16 residues in the CDR3. CDR3 DNA: TGTGCCAGCAGTACCGGGGGACAGGGGGCAATCTACGAGCAGTACTTC. Its protein is CASSTGGQGAIYEQYF. Drawing the rest from reference TRBV28 and TRBJ2-7, the complete variable domain is DVKVTQSSRYLVKRTGEKVFLECVQDMDHENMFWYRQDPGLGLRLIYFSYDVKMKEKGDIPEGYSVSREKKERFSLILESASTNQTSMYLCASSTGGQGAIYEQYFGPGTRLTVT.

The chain carries TRBV19 and TRBJ1-3; perhaps TRBD1 as D (5 bases). CDR1 and CDR2 from the germline V gene are LNHDA and SQIVND (reference sequence). V lost 7 bases and J 0 bases, leaving 13 bases between the germline ends. The CDR3 length is 15 residues. The CDR3 sequence: CASTGTSRSGNTIYF. The CDR3 region has the DNA TGTGCCAGTACGGGGACTTCCCGCTCTGGAAACACCATATATTTT. Supplemented by reference TRBV19 and TRBJ1-3, the full variable domain reads DGGITQSPKYLFRKEGQNVTLSCEQNLNHDAMYWYRQDPGQGLRLIYYSQIVNDFQKGDIAEGYSVSREKKESFPLTVTSAQKNPTAFYLCASTGTSRSGNTIYFGEGSWLTVV.

The V gene is TRBV27, the J gene TRBJ2-1; D gene ambiguous. Germline V gene lookup returns CDR1 MNHEY and CDR2 SMNVEV (reference sequence). V gave up 0 bases and J gave up 7 bases, with 7 bases separating them. The CDR3 length is 13 residues. CDR3 sequence: CASSLSARNEQFF. The CDR3 region has the DNA TGTGCCAGCAGTTTATCGGCTAGGAATGAGCAGTTCTTC.

This clone was recorded only once. The gene calls are TRBV2 and TRBJ2-3; 8 nucleotides align to TRBD2. Germline V gene data show CDR1 as SNHLY and CDR2 as FYNNEI. This CDR3 comprises 13 residues. V lost 8 bases and J lost 8; bases outside the gene matches: 9. The CDR3 here is CASGGGLVSTQYF. CDR3 coding DNA: TGTGCCAGCGGGGGGGGACTAGTAAGTACGCAGTATTTT.

This chain uses TRBV18 with TRBJ2-5, with D hard to call. The CDR3 is made up of 14 amino acids. V was trimmed by 3 bases and J by 1 base, leaving 9 bases between them. Germline V CDR1 and CDR2: KGHSH, LQKENI. CDR3 sequence: CASSPFQFQETQYF. CDR3 nucleotides: TGTGCCAGCTCACCGTTTCAATTCCAAGAGACCCAGTACTTC. Full variable domain (rest looked up from reference TRBV18 and TRBJ2-5): NAGVMQNPRHLVRRRGQEARLRCSPMKGHSHVYWYRQLPEEGLKFMVYLQKENIIDESGMPKERFSAEFPKEGPSILRIQQVVRGDSAAYFCASSPFQFQETQYFGPGTRLLVL.

The chain combines TRBV4-1 with TRBJ2-5; 8 bases fit TRBD2. CDR3 length: 16 amino acids. The V gene end was trimmed by 0 bases and the J gene end by 1 base; junction bases not matched to a gene: 4. In germline, CDR1 is MGHRA, CDR2 YSYEKL. The CDR3: CASSQDSGGGQETQYF. The CDR3 coding sequence is TGCGCCAGCAGCCAAGATTCGGGAGGGGGCCAAGAGACCCAGTACTTC.

The chain links TRBV25-1 to TRBJ2-7; D is possibly TRBD1 (5 bases). The germline V and J ends were trimmed by 0 bases and 6 bases, with 9 bases remaining between them. Germline V gives CDR1 MGHDK, CDR2 SYGVNS. The CDR3 runs to 13 residues. For the CDR3, the DNA is TGTGCCAGCAGTGAATATGGGGCAGCCGAGCAGTACTTC. Protein product: CASSEYGAAEQYF.

Only one count was recorded for this clone. The chain joins TRBV13 to TRBJ2-5; TRBD2 agrees at 8 bases. J lost 6 bases, V lost 6 bases, and 9 bases had no gene match. The CDR3 runs 14 residues. The V gene's germline CDR1 is PRHDT and CDR2 FYEKMQ (reference sequence). CDR3 in amino acids: CASRSGGAVKTQYF. CDR3 sequence (DNA): TGTGCCAGCAGATCCGGGGGGGCCGTGAAGACCCAGTACTTC.

The rearrangement links TRBV18 to TRBJ1-1; D may be TRBD1 (5 bases). The CDR3 covers 14 residues. V was clipped by 1 base and J by 4 bases, with 10 bases between them. CDR1 KGHSH and CDR2 LQKENI come from the germline V gene. The CDR3 loop reads CASSPRGGSTEAFF. CDR3 coding DNA: TGTGCCAGCTCACCACGGGGGGGGAGCACTGAAGCTTTCTTT.

This chain uses TRBV15 with TRBJ1-1; TRBD1 matches 9 bases. Germline V CDR1 and CDR2: LNHNV, YYDKDF (reference sequence). V lost 7 bases to trimming and J lost 0 bases; unmatched junction nucleotides: 15. The CDR3 is 18 amino acids. The CDR3 DNA sequence: TGTGCCACCATAGGCGCCGACCGGACAGGGGAATTGAACACTGAAGCTTTCTTT. Residues: CATIGADRTGELNTEAFF.

The chain combines TRBV30 with TRBJ1-1; D unresolved. Deletions cut 4 bases from V and 1 base from J, with 10 bases between. CDR1 and CDR2 from the germline V gene are GTSNPN and SVGIG (reference sequence). The CDR3 runs to 13 residues. The CDR3 loop is CAWNQVRNTEAFF. In DNA form, the CDR3 reads TGTGCCTGGAACCAGGTTAGGAACACTGAAGCTTTCTTT.

The chain links TRBV6-1 to TRBJ2-1; 9 bases agree with TRBD2. The V gene's germline CDR1 is MNHNS and CDR2 SASEGT. The CDR3 runs 16 residues. V shed 4 bases and J 5 bases; nucleotides not matched to a gene: 9. Here the CDR3 DNA reads TGTGCCAGCAGTGGTCTGCGCGGGAGGGCGGACAATGAGCAGTTCTTC. It codes for CASSGLRGRADNEQFF.

As DNA, the CDR3 is TGTGCCAGCAGCTTATCGGGAGGGCGAGACAATGAGCAGTTCTTC. Translation: CASSLSGGRDNEQFF. The genes are TRBV11-3 and TRBJ2-1; 8 bases line up with TRBD2. This CDR3 has 15 residues. Germline V gene sequence: CDR1 SGHNT, CDR2 YENEEA. The trim removed 2 bases at V and 5 bases at J, leaving 5 bases unmatched.

This chain uses TRBV28 with TRBJ2-1; D remains ambiguous. The CDR3 covers 11 residues. The V gene's germline CDR1 is MDHEN and CDR2 SYDVKM. V lost 6 bases and J 4 bases, leaving 4 bases between the germline ends. Here the CDR3 reads CASSRYNEQFF. In nucleotides, the CDR3 is TGTGCCAGCAGCCGGTACAATGAGCAGTTCTTC.

The rearrangement links TRBV11-2 to TRBJ2-7; D may be TRBD2 (5 bases). Trimming pared 1 base from V and 6 bases from J, leaving 7 bases between. CDR1 is SGHAT and CDR2 is FQNNGV in the germline V gene. The CDR3 covers 12 residues. CDR3 protein: CASSLGAGEQYF. CDR3 in DNA: TGTGCCAGCAGCTTAGGGGCGGGCGAGCAGTACTTC.